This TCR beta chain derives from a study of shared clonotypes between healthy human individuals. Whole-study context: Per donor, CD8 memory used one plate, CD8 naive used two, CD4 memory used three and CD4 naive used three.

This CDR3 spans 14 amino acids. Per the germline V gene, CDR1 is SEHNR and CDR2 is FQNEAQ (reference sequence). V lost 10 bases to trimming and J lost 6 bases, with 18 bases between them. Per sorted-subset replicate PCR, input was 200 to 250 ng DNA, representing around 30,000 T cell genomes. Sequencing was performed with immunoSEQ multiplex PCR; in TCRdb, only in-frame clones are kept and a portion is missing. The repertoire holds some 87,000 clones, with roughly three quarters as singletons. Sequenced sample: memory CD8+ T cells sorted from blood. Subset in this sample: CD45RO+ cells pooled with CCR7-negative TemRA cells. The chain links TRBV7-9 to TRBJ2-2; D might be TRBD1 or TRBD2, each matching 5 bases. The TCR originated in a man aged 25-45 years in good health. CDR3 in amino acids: CANPPPGSSGELFF. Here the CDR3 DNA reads TGTGCCAACCCCCCCCCAGGGAGCTCCGGGGAGCTGTTTTTT.